What follows are 8 T cell receptor beta chains derived from one specimen sequenced in a study of shared clonotypes between healthy human individuals. The assay was immunoSEQ multiplex PCR, and TCRdb's table has in-frame clones only and misses some. The table shows more than 1 million clones, with around 78% occurring only once. The sample was memory CD4+ T cells from PBMCs. Stated subset: CD45RA-negative fraction. The receptors originated from a man aged 18 to 29 in good health. Some clones in this sample may be carry-over from other donors' samples.

The chain recombines TRBV7-8 with TRBJ2-5; D not certain. This CDR3 contains 15 residues. Between the trimmed V and J ends, which lost 0 bases and 3 bases, there was a span of 11 bases. Per germline, CDR1 SGHVS and CDR2 FQNEAQ. DNA for the CDR3: TGTGCCAGCAGCTTAGCGAGGCAGCCCGAAGAGACCCAGTACTTC. Encoded protein: CASSLARQPEETQYF.

The rearrangement joins TRBV6-1 to TRBJ2-1; TRBD2 matches 14 bases. In germline, CDR1 is MNHNS, CDR2 SASEGT. V was clipped by 1 base and J by 7 bases; unmatched bases: 3. This CDR3 is 16 amino acids long. CDR3 sequence reads: CASSEGWTSGRNEQFF. CDR3 DNA: TGTGCCAGCAGTGAAGGGTGGACTAGCGGGAGGAATGAGCAGTTCTTC.

This chain uses TRBV6-5 with TRBJ2-1; 9 bases agree with TRBD1. V lost 6 bases, J lost 6 bases, and 6 bases stayed unmatched. The CDR3 spans 14 residues. Germline V gene lookup returns CDR1 MNHEY and CDR2 SVGAGI. CDR3 residues: CASRRTGVINEQFF. The CDR3 DNA follows: TGTGCCAGCAGGCGGACAGGGGTTATCAATGAGCAGTTCTTC.

This clone was observed a few times. V gene TRBV18 combines with J gene TRBJ1-1; D is ambiguous. The germline V gene has CDR1 KGHSH and CDR2 LQKENI. This CDR3 is built from 14 residues. The ends were cut back, 3 bases at V and 8 bases at J, with 16 bases in the middle. The CDR3 region is CASSPTSGPGEAFF. CDR3 bases: TGTGCCAGCTCACCCACTTCTGGGCCGGGGGAAGCTTTCTTT.

This chain connects TRBV5-1 to TRBJ2-1, with D perhaps being TRBD1 or TRBD2 (5 bases each). Germline CDR1 SGHRS, CDR2 YFSETQ. V gave up 4 bases and J gave up 8 bases, with 16 bases separating them. The CDR3 runs 14 residues. CDR3 amino acids: CASSLPDGTYEQFF. The CDR3 DNA reads as TGCGCCAGCAGCCTTCCCGACGGGACGTATGAGCAGTTCTTC. The entire variable domain, with the rest obtained from reference TRBV5-1 and TRBJ2-1, is as follows: KAGVTQTPRYLIKTRGQQVTLSCSPISGHRSVSWYQQTPGQGLQFLFEYFSETQRNKGNFPGRFSGRQFSNSRSEMNVSTLELGDSALYLCASSLPDGTYEQFFGPGTRLTVL.

The chain is built from TRBV30 and TRBJ2-5; TRBD1 or TRBD2 may be the D gene (5 bases each). The CDR3 extends over 15 amino acids. CDR1 and CDR2 from the germline V gene are GTSNPN and SVGIG (reference sequence). Trimming removed 1 base at V and 3 bases at J, with 15 bases between. The CDR3 DNA is TGTGCCTGGAGTGCCGCGCGAGGGACGAAAGAGACCCAGTACTTC. It codes for CAWSAARGTKETQYF.

The chain joins TRBV10-3 to TRBJ2-1; D perhaps matches TRBD2 (5 bases). The CDR3 is made up of 12 amino acids. V lost 9 bases to trimming and J lost 0 bases, with 6 bases between them. Looked up from germline, CDR1 is ENHRY and CDR2 is SYGVKD. The CDR3 coding sequence is TGTGCCATGGGGAGCTCCTACAATGAGCAGTTCTTC. It translates to CAMGSSYNEQFF.

The chain carries TRBV2 and TRBJ2-7, with a possible D match to TRBD2 (6 bases). Germline-derived CDR1 and CDR2 are SNHLY and FYNNEI. The CDR3 runs to 14 residues. V dropped 6 bases and J dropped 6 bases, with 18 bases sitting between them. CDR3 nucleotides: TGTGCCAGCAGCGGGGAAGGAGGGCCCTCCGAGCAGTACTTC. It translates to CASSGEGGPSEQYF. Based on the CDR3 plus reference TRBV2 and TRBJ2-7, the full variable domain is EPEVTQTPSHQVTQMGQEVILRCVPISNHLYFYWYRQILGQKVEFLVSFYNNEISEKSEIFDDQFSVERPDGSNFTLKIRSTKLEDSAMYFCASSGEGGPSEQYFGPGTRLTVT.